The source of this TCR beta chain is a study of blood T cell repertoires in COVID-19. Whole-study context: The study drew acute and convalescent COVID-19 samples from the United States, Italy and Spain. PBMCs, B-cell-depleted T cells, or T cells were the source of the cDNA or gDNA that made up the material.

All enrollees were about 18 to 89 years old and from about two dozen US areas. Assignments of participants to cohorts depended upon their own reported clinical history. This table comes from immunoSEQ multiplex PCR, and its TCRdb copy is limited to in-frame clones, with some not included. Altogether around 230,000 clones are present, 88% being singletons, with the ten largest covering under 2.5%. Germline CDR1 SGDLS, CDR2 YYNGEE. V dropped 0 bases and J dropped 5; count of bases not matched to a gene: 7. This CDR3 contains 16 residues. This clonotype was obtained from a woman in her forties with acute COVID-19. The chain employs TRBV9 and TRBJ2-3; TRBD2 agrees at 9 bases. The sequencing input was PBMCs or T cells enriched from blood (not recorded which). CDR3 bases: TGTGCCAGCAGCGTAGTAAGCGGGGGGCCAGGAGATACGCAGTATTTT. Translation gives CASSVVSGGPGDTQYF.